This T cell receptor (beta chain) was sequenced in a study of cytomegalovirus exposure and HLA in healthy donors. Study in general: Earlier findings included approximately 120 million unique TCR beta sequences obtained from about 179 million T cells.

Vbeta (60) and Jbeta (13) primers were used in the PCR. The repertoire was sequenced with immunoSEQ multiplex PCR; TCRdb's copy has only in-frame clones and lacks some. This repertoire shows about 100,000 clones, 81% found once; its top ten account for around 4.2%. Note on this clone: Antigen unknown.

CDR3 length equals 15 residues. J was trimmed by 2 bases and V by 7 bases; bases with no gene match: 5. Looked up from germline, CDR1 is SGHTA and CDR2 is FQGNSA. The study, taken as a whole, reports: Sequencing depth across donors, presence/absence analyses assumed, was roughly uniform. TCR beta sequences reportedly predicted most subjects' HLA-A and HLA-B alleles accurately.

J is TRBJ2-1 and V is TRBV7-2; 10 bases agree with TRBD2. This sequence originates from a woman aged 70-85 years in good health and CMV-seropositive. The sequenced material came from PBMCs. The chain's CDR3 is CASTPSGSTYNEQFF. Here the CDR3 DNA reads TGTGCCAGCACCCCTAGCGGGAGTACCTACAATGAGCAGTTCTTC.